A selection of T cell receptor beta chains follows, all from one sample in a study of CDR3 diversity in severe acne. Using its own MiXCR run on the PCR reads, TCRdb lists one record per CDR3 protein. The sample comprises about 90,000 distinct CDR3 sequences, about half of which are singletons, and more than 9% rests with the top ten. Source material: blood. The receptors come from a male donor with severe acne vulgaris. The CDR3 runs from the conserved cysteine through the conserved F or W. The order of the fields is V gene, D gene, clone size, J gene, CDR3 DNA, CDR3 protein. D genes are given only for firm matches. Size tells how often a clone was seen (once, few, many) or the class of an expanded clone, and some rows leave it out.

V: TRBV20-1
D: TRBD1
size: many
J: TRBJ1-2
DNA: TGCAGTGCTCCTTCCGGGACAGGGACCTCTAACTATGGCTACACCTTC
CDR3: CSAPSGTGTSNYGYTF

V: TRBV29-1
D: .
size: .
J: TRBJ2-7
DNA: TGCAGCGTTGGAGATGTTAACAGGGTTTTTAGGGGAGAGCAGTACTTC
CDR3: CSVGDVNRVFRGEQYF

V: TRBV5-1
D: .
size: .
J: TRBJ1-1
DNA: TGCGCCAGCAGCTTGGCCTCGGGAGTGGGGACTGAAGCTTTCTTT
CDR3: CASSLASGVGTEAFF

V: TRBV24-1
D: .
size: medium-sized
J: TRBJ1-5
DNA: TGTGCCACCAGTGAGGGGGGATTTAGCAATCAGCCCCAGCATTTT
CDR3: CATSEGGFSNQPQHF

V: TRBV7-6
D: .
size: medium-sized
J: TRBJ2-1
DNA: TGTGCCAGCAGCTCCCGTGGGAGTCCCTACAATGAGCAGTTCTTC
CDR3: CASSSRGSPYNEQFF

V: TRBV5-8
D: .
size: many
J: TRBJ2-1
DNA: TGTGCCAGCAGCTTGAGCACTAGTCTTTACAATGAGCAGTTCTTC
CDR3: CASSLSTSLYNEQFF

V: TRBV6-1
D: TRBD2
size: few
J: TRBJ2-7
DNA: TGTGCCAGCAGTACGCCTCGAACTAGCGGGAGTAATCCCTACGAGCAGTACTTC
CDR3: CASSTPRTSGSNPYEQYF

V: TRBV28
D: .
size: many
J: TRBJ1-4
DNA: TGTGCCAGCAGTTTCAAGTCATCCACTAATGAAAAACTGTTTTTT
CDR3: CASSFKSSTNEKLFF

V: TRBV5-4
D: TRBD2
size: few
J: TRBJ2-1
DNA: TGTGCCAGCAGCTTGGATAGCGGGCGGTACAATGAGCAGTTCTTC
CDR3: CASSLDSGRYNEQFF

V: TRBV7-9
D: .
size: .
J: TRBJ2-7
DNA: TGTGCCAGCACCATAGACGGTTCCTACGAGCAGTACTTC
CDR3: CASTIDGSYEQYF

V: TRBV7-9
D: .
size: many
J: TRBJ1-4
DNA: TGTGCCAGCAGCTTAGCCCTACTTGGCAGGGGTCCTAATGAAAAACTGTTTTTT
CDR3: CASSLALLGRGPNEKLFF

V: TRBV28
D: TRBD2
size: .
J: TRBJ2-3
DNA: TGTGCCAGCAGTTTACGGCTAGCGGGAGCAGATACGCAGTATTTT
CDR3: CASSLRLAGADTQYF

V: TRBV4-3
D: .
size: .
J: TRBJ2-7
DNA: TGCGCCAGCAGCCAAGATAGGCTTACGGCATCCTACGAGCAGTACTTC
CDR3: CASSQDRLTASYEQYF

V: TRBV4-3
D: .
size: .
J: TRBJ1-4
DNA: TGCGCCAGCAGCCAAGATCCACAACCGAGACTGGGACTGTTTTTT
CDR3: CASSQDPQPRLGLFF

V: TRBV28
D: .
size: .
J: TRBJ2-1
DNA: TGTGCCAGCAGTTATTCATTGGGGCGGGATTCCTTCAATGAGCAGTTCTTC
CDR3: CASSYSLGRDSFNEQFF

V: TRBV2
D: TRBD1
size: once
J: TRBJ2-1
DNA: TGTGCCAGCAGTGAGGGGGACAGGGCTCTCAATGAGCAGTTCTTC
CDR3: CASSEGDRALNEQFF

V: TRBV20-1
D: .
size: many
J: TRBJ2-7
DNA: TGCAGTGCTTCTAAACCGGGACCCTGGGGCGAGCAGTACTTC
CDR3: CSASKPGPWGEQYF

V: TRBV13
D: TRBD2
size: .
J: TRBJ2-7
DNA: TGTGCCAGCGGTCGCGGGGGCTACGAGCAGTACTTC
CDR3: CASGRGGYEQYF

V: TRBV7-9
D: TRBD1
size: once
J: TRBJ2-7
DNA: TGTGCCAGCAGTCCCGACAGGGTAGCCTTCTCCTACGAGCAGTACTTC
CDR3: CASSPDRVAFSYEQYF

V: TRBV29-1
D: TRBD2
size: .
J: TRBJ2-5
DNA: TGCAGCGTTGGTCTCCCGGGCGGGAGGGCTCCGGTAACCCAGTACTTC
CDR3: CSVGLPGGRAPVTQYF

V: TRBV7-8
D: TRBD2
size: many
J: TRBJ2-7
DNA: TGTGCCAGCAGCGAACTAGCGGGAGTTGCCATCTACGAGCAGTACTTC
CDR3: CASSELAGVAIYEQYF

V: TRBV4-1
D: TRBD2
size: .
J: TRBJ2-1
DNA: TGCGCCAGCAGGCTCACTAGCGGGCCTAGCTCCTACAATGAGCAGTTCTTC
CDR3: CASRLTSGPSSYNEQFF

V: TRBV3-1
D: .
size: .
J: TRBJ1-5
DNA: TGTGCCAGCAGCCAAGATCAGTGCAATCAGCCCCAGCATTTT
CDR3: CASSQDQCNQPQHF

V: TRBV4-2
D: .
size: few
J: TRBJ2-3
DNA: TGTGCCAGCAGCCAAGAAGAAGCAGATATGCAGTATTTT
CDR3: CASSQEEADMQYF

V: TRBV7-9
D: .
size: .
J: TRBJ1-1
DNA: TGTGCCAGCAGCTTCCGGGGCTTCGAAGCTTTCTTT
CDR3: CASSFRGFEAFF

V: TRBV7-9
D: .
size: .
J: TRBJ1-1
DNA: TGTGCCAGCAGCTTAGGAGTACCTGAAGCTTTCTTT
CDR3: CASSLGVPEAFF

V: TRBV20-1
D: .
size: medium-sized
J: TRBJ1-1
DNA: TGCAGGGCCACTCCGGGGGGAGGGAACACTGAAGCTTTCTTT
CDR3: CRATPGGGNTEAFF

V: TRBV25-1
D: .
size: .
J: TRBJ2-3
DNA: TGTGCCAGCAGTGAACAGGTGGGGGGGCCTGAAGATACGCAGTATTTT
CDR3: CASSEQVGGPEDTQYF

V: TRBV6-1
D: .
size: .
J: TRBJ2-5
DNA: TGTGCCAGCAGTGAAACAGGGCCCCCTCAGCCCCAGTACTTC
CDR3: CASSETGPPQPQYF

V: TRBV28
D: TRBD2
size: .
J: TRBJ2-1
DNA: TGTGCCAGCAGTTCATACCTCAGTCGGTCGTATCGGGAGGGGAATGAGCAGCTCTTC
CDR3: CASSSYLSRSYREGNEQLF